This is a list of T cell receptor beta chains from one sample in a study of PD-1 blockade in mismatch repair-deficient tumors. The data were produced by immunoSEQ multiplex PCR, yet TCRdb's version contains in-frame clones alone and is incomplete. In the table there are 50,000 to 75,000 clones, approximately 89% of which are singletons. Specimen: peripheral blood, collected 52 weeks after starting pembrolizumab. The receptors derive from an adult with mismatch repair-deficient cancer. CDR3s include the opening cysteine and the closing phenylalanine or tryptophan. The order of the fields is V gene, clone size, J gene, D gene, CDR3 protein, CDR3 DNA. The D gene is left open where the match is weak. For some rows the clone size is stated as once, few or many, or as a class when expanded; others skip it.

V gene: TRBV28
clone size: .
J gene: TRBJ2-2
D gene: .
CDR3 protein: CASNQDLEGNTGELFF
CDR3 DNA: TGTGCCAGCAACCAGGACCTAGAGGGGAACACCGGGGAGCTGTTTTTT

V gene: TRBV6-5
clone size: once
J gene: TRBJ1-2
D gene: .
CDR3 protein: CASSYKGEQFYGYTF
CDR3 DNA: TGTGCCAGCAGTTACAAGGGGGAGCAATTCTATGGCTACACCTTC

V gene: TRBV7-6
clone size: .
J gene: TRBJ2-1
D gene: TRBD1
CDR3 protein: CASSLGQGAGNEQFF
CDR3 DNA: TGTGCCAGCAGCTTAGGGCAGGGGGCAGGCAATGAGCAGTTCTTC

V gene: TRBV6-1
clone size: .
J gene: TRBJ2-1
D gene: .
CDR3 protein: CASSEWIVDNEQFF
CDR3 DNA: TGTGCCAGCAGTGAATGGATAGTAGACAATGAGCAGTTCTTC

V gene: TRBV14
clone size: once
J gene: TRBJ2-1
D gene: TRBD2
CDR3 protein: CASSQGTSGRYNEQFF
CDR3 DNA: TGTGCCAGCAGCCAAGGGACTAGCGGGAGATACAATGAGCAGTTCTTC

V gene: TRBV28
clone size: .
J gene: TRBJ2-3
D gene: .
CDR3 protein: CASSLSSSSPDTQYF
CDR3 DNA: TGTGCCAGCAGTTTATCCTCTAGTTCCCCAGATACGCAGTATTTT

V gene: TRBV7-8
clone size: few
J gene: TRBJ2-7
D gene: .
CDR3 protein: CASSDGPTYEQYF
CDR3 DNA: TGTGCCAGCAGCGACGGTCCTACCTACGAGCAGTACTTC

V gene: TRBV4-2
clone size: once
J gene: TRBJ2-7
D gene: .
CDR3 protein: CASSQDKGRGYEQYF
CDR3 DNA: TGTGCCAGCAGCCAAGATAAGGGGAGAGGCTACGAGCAGTACTTC

V gene: TRBV11-2
clone size: .
J gene: TRBJ2-3
D gene: TRBD2
CDR3 protein: CASSFRPLAGGPPDTQYF
CDR3 DNA: TGTGCCAGCAGCTTCCGCCCACTAGCGGGAGGGCCCCCTGATACGCAGTATTTT

V gene: TRBV9
clone size: few
J gene: TRBJ2-2
D gene: TRBD1
CDR3 protein: CASSENRDRDTGELFF
CDR3 DNA: TGTGCCAGCAGCGAAAACCGGGACAGGGACACCGGGGAGCTGTTTTTT

V gene: TRBV11-3
clone size: .
J gene: TRBJ2-7
D gene: TRBD2
CDR3 protein: CASRAIAGVKYEQYF
CDR3 DNA: TGTGCCAGCAGGGCTATAGCGGGAGTAAAGTACGAGCAGTACTTC

V gene: TRBV7-8
clone size: once
J gene: TRBJ1-1
D gene: .
CDR3 protein: CASSLNRQSTEAFF
CDR3 DNA: TGTGCCAGCAGCTTGAACCGTCAAAGTACTGAAGCTTTCTTT

V gene: TRBV5-6
clone size: .
J gene: TRBJ1-2
D gene: .
CDR3 protein: CASSLWRESLRGYTF
CDR3 DNA: TGTGCCAGCAGCTTGTGGCGGGAATCGTTGCGCGGCTACACCTTC

V gene: TRBV2
clone size: .
J gene: TRBJ2-6
D gene: .
CDR3 protein: CASSGARVGANVLTF
CDR3 DNA: TGTGCCAGCAGCGGGGCGAGGGTTGGGGCCAACGTCCTGACTTTC

V gene: TRBV4-3
clone size: .
J gene: TRBJ1-3
D gene: .
CDR3 protein: CASSQDHYSGNTIYF
CDR3 DNA: TGCGCCAGCAGCCAAGATCATTACTCTGGAAACACCATATATTTT

V gene: TRBV7-9
clone size: .
J gene: TRBJ2-1
D gene: .
CDR3 protein: CASSLPDEYSYNEQFF
CDR3 DNA: TGTGCCAGCAGCTTACCGGACGAATACTCCTACAATGAGCAGTTCTTC

V gene: TRBV12-5
clone size: .
J gene: TRBJ2-7
D gene: .
CDR3 protein: CASGPSIYEQYF
CDR3 DNA: TGTGCTAGTGGCCCTTCAATCTACGAGCAGTACTTC

V gene: TRBV7-9
clone size: .
J gene: TRBJ2-7
D gene: .
CDR3 protein: CASSLAPKRYEQYF
CDR3 DNA: TGTGCCAGCAGCTTAGCCCCCAAACGGTACGAGCAGTACTTC

V gene: TRBV5-4
clone size: .
J gene: TRBJ2-7
D gene: .
CDR3 protein: CATSRQGSYEQYF
CDR3 DNA: TGTGCAACGAGCAGACAAGGAAGCTACGAGCAGTACTTC

V gene: TRBV14
clone size: .
J gene: TRBJ2-3
D gene: .
CDR3 protein: CASSRARELTDTQYF
CDR3 DNA: TGTGCCAGCAGCCGGGCCAGGGAGTTAACAGATACGCAGTATTTT

V gene: TRBV7-9
clone size: .
J gene: TRBJ1-5
D gene: TRBD1
CDR3 protein: CASSLDRGTYSNQPQHF
CDR3 DNA: TGTGCCAGCAGCCTGGACAGGGGGACGTATAGCAATCAGCCCCAGCATTTT